The clone carrying this T cell receptor (beta chain) has more than one count but fewer than ten. Its cognate antigen is unknown. The TCR beta cDNA libraries contained unique molecular identifiers. MiXCR, run by TCRdb on the PCR reads, gives a single entry per CDR3 protein. The sample contains hundreds of thousands of distinct CDR3 sequences, around 53% of which appear only once. This sample was taken from a study of post-analysis software for immune sequencing data. The study's findings and limits: Included in a set of several TRBV segments more frequent in patients than controls were TRBV5-6, TRBV5-1 and TRBV20-1.

This CDR3 is built from 13 residues. In germline, CDR1 is MNHEY, CDR2 SVGEGT. J gave up 2 bases and V 6 bases, and 4 bases lay outside the gene matches. The source of this sequence is a girl between 10 and 17 years old with multiple sclerosis. The chain has TRBV6-2 or TRBV6-3 and TRBJ2-7; 7 bases align to TRBD1. The specimen sequenced was blood. In DNA, the CDR3 is TGTGCCAGCAGGATGACAGGGACCTACGAGCAGTACTTC. Protein sequence: CASRMTGTYEQYF.